These 12 T cell receptor beta chains were all obtained from the same sample, sequenced in a study of control samples from healthy donors and cancer patients. Produced via immunoSEQ multiplex PCR; TCRdb's table is partial and in-frame only. The data show over 100,000 clones, approximately 90% seen once. The sequenced sample consisted of blood. These receptor sequences come from a man between 35 and 55 years old in good health.

The V gene is TRBV20-1, the J gene TRBJ1-2, with unresolved D. Germline loops: CDR1 DFQATT, CDR2 SNEGSKA (reference sequence). Deletions cut 6 bases from V and 4 bases from J, with 9 bases between. The CDR3 length is 11 residues. The CDR3 here is CSADTLYGYTF. CDR3 DNA sequence: TGCAGTGCAGATACCCTCTATGGCTACACCTTC.

This chain uses TRBV6-5 with TRBJ2-3; D is tentatively TRBD1 or TRBD2 (6 bases each). Trimming removed 0 bases at V and 2 bases at J, with 9 bases between. CDR1 is MNHEY and CDR2 is SVGAGI in the germline V gene. CDR3 length: 15 amino acids. CDR3 protein: CASSYSTGATDTQYF. The CDR3 DNA reads as TGTGCCAGCAGTTACTCGACGGGGGCCACAGATACGCAGTATTTT.

The chain uses TRBV7-2 and TRBJ1-2; no clear D. V was trimmed by 4 bases and J by 12 bases, leaving 15 bases between them. This CDR3 spans 12 amino acids. Germline-derived CDR1 and CDR2 are SGHTA and FQGNSA. For the CDR3, the DNA is TGTGCCAGCAGCTCCTATCCAAACCTTCACACCTTC. Translated, it gives CASSSYPNLHTF.

The V call is TRBV11-3, the J call TRBJ2-3, with TRBD1 matching 7 bases. The germline V gene encodes CDR1 SGHNT and CDR2 YENEEA. V shed 0 bases, J shed 3 bases, and the junction held 0 bases outside the gene matches. The CDR3 loop spans 14 amino acids. The CDR3 here is CASSLEQGTDTQYF. The CDR3 DNA reads as TGTGCCAGCAGCTTAGAACAGGGGACAGATACGCAGTATTTT. Using reference TRBV11-3 and TRBJ2-3 for the parts outside the CDR3, the full variable domain is EAGVVQSPRYKIIEKKQPVAFWCNPISGHNTLYWYLQNLGQGPELLIRYENEEAVDDSQLPKDRFSAERLKGVDSTLKIQPAELGDSAVYLCASSLEQGTDTQYFGPGTRLTVL.

This clone occurred a few times. The chain has TRBV19 and TRBJ1-2; 10 bases map to TRBD1. Germline V gene sequence: CDR1 LNHDA, CDR2 SQIVND (reference sequence). This CDR3 is built from 15 residues. V dropped 5 bases and J dropped 4; count of bases not matched to a gene: 7. CDR3 region: CASSSGQGVVYGYTF. CDR3 sequence (DNA): TGTGCCAGTAGTTCTGGACAGGGGGTCGTCTATGGCTACACCTTC.

The chain has TRBV5-1 and TRBJ1-3; D is unresolved. Germline loops: CDR1 SGHRS, CDR2 YFSETQ. Trimming took 2 bases from V and 0 from J, leaving 3 bases between them. This CDR3 is built from 13 residues. The CDR3 bases are TGCGCCAGCAGCTTAAACTCTGGAAACACCATATATTTT. Its translation: CASSLNSGNTIYF.

This chain uses TRBV6-5 with TRBJ2-1, with 7 bases fitting TRBD2. V trimming: 8 bases; J trimming: 9 bases; junction bases outside the gene matches: 7. Germline CDR1 and CDR2: MNHEY and SVGAGI. This CDR3 has 12 residues. For the CDR3, the DNA is TGTGCCAGCGGGAGGGGCCGGGGTGAGCAGTTCTTC. It is translated as CASGRGRGEQFF.

This chain joins TRBV29-1 and TRBJ2-7; D tentatively reads TRBD1 or TRBD2 (6 bases each). Trimming cost V 3 bases and J 2 bases, with 23 bases left between them. This CDR3 is built from 17 residues. Germline-derived CDR1 and CDR2 are SQVTM and ANQGSEA. The CDR3 sequence is CSVDRGPRRSRTYEQYF. The DNA of the CDR3 is TGCAGCGTTGATCGGGGGCCTCGGAGGTCTAGAACCTACGAGCAGTACTTC.

Of note for this clone: Sequence at one end of the junction differs from germline and may be a read error. The gene calls are TRBV3-1 (or the pseudogene TRBV3-2) and TRBJ2-3, with a possible D match to TRBD2 (5 bases). CDR3 length: 14 amino acids. Germline lookup yields CDR1 LGHDT and CDR2 YNNKEL (reference sequence). In DNA form, the CDR3 reads TGTGCCAGCACCCAAATGGGGAGTGCCGATACGCAGTATTTT. It yields the protein CASTQMGSADTQYF.

The V gene is TRBV18, the J gene TRBJ1-5; unclear D gene. The germline V gene encodes CDR1 KGHSH and CDR2 LQKENI. The CDR3 has 14 residues. Trimming stripped 1 base from V and 5 bases from J, with 9 bases between. The chain's CDR3 is CASSPQLGDQPQHF. CDR3 sequence (DNA): TGTGCCAGCTCACCACAATTGGGAGATCAGCCCCAGCATTTT.

The gene calls are TRBV19 and TRBJ2-2, with no clear D. CDR1 is LNHDA, CDR2 SQIVND, per germline (reference sequence). V lost 0 bases and J lost 5, with 4 bases in between. This CDR3 is 13 amino acids long. CDR3 in DNA: TGTGCCAGTAGTATAGATTGGACCGGGGAGCTGTTTTTT. Its translation: CASSIDWTGELFF.

This sequence joins TRBV4-2 and TRBJ1-2; 9 nucleotides line up with TRBD1. This CDR3 region has 15 residues. V shed 2 bases, J shed 0 bases, and the junction held 1 base outside the gene matches. Germline V CDR1 and CDR2: LGHNA, YNFKEQ. DNA of the CDR3: TGTGCCAGCAGCCAAAGACAGGGGGCTAACTATGGCTACACCTTC. It is translated as CASSQRQGANYGYTF.